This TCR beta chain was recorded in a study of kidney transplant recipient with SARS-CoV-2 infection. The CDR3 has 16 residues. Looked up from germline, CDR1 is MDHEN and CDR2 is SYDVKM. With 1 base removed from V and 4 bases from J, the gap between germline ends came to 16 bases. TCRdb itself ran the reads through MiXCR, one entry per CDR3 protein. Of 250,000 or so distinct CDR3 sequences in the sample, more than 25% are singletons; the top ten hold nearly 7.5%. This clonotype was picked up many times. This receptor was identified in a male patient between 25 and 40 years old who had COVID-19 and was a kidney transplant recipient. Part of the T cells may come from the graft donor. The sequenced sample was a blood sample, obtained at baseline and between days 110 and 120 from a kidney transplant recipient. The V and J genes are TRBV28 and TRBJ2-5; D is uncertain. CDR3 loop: CASSLSLGSGLETQYF. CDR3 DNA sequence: TGTGCCAGCAGTTTATCTCTGGGATCGGGTCTAGAGACCCAGTACTTC.